A single sample gave rise to the 20 T cell receptor beta chains below, sequenced in a study of tumor-infiltrating lymphocytes in primary liver carcinoma. The approximately 17-32 mg bulk tissue piece was not sorted before simultaneous RNA and DNA extraction. The template, 500 ng total RNA, yielded TCR beta cDNA made with a constant-region primer. Three nested multiplex PCR rounds of slightly modified ARM-PCR generated TCR beta libraries. The first two PCR rounds used TRBV1-TRBV30 primers with a Cbeta primer, about 9 cycles each. TCRdb redid the calling of the multiplex PCR reads with MiXCR, one entry per CDR3 protein. Counted here are roughly 57,000 distinct CDR3 sequences, less than 85% occurring once; the ten biggest clones make up roughly 60%. Sequencing used liver tumor tissue from sampling region 2. Sample subset: tumor region T2, inferior pole. The receptors were gathered from a man aged 40-49 years with primary liver carcinoma and hepatitis B virus infection.

The chain uses TRBV6-1 and TRBJ2-7; D tentatively fits TRBD1 or TRBD2 (5 bases each). This CDR3 has 17 amino acids. The V gene's germline CDR1 is MNHNS and CDR2 SASEGT. CDR3 nucleotide sequence: TGTGCTACCAGTGATTGGGTAAGCCCCCACCACGAGGGGGAGCAGTACTTC. It yields the protein CATSDWVSPHHEGEQYF.

The chain employs TRBV4-3 and TRBJ2-3, with D hard to call. The ends were cut back, 10 bases at V and 4 bases at J, with 15 bases in the middle. Germline-derived CDR1 and CDR2 are LGHNA and YSLEER. The length of the CDR3 is 13 residues. The CDR3 DNA sequence: TGCGCCAACAACCAAGATCGGCCAGATACGCAGTATTTT. It yields the protein CANNQDRPDTQYF.

Notes on this clonotype: One junction end disagrees with the germline gene, perhaps due to a read error. The J gene is TRBJ2-2, the V gene TRBV7-6, with D unclear. The CDR3 is made up of 14 amino acids. Germline CDR1 reads SGHVS; CDR2 reads FNYEAQ. CDR3 coding DNA: TGTGTCAGCAGCCGCGCCGCGAACACCGGGGAGCTGTTTTTT. It translates to CVSSRAANTGELFF.

V gene TRBV11-2 combines with J gene TRBJ2-3; weak D call: TRBD2 (6 bases). The CDR3 sequence is 16 residues long. In germline, CDR1 is SGHAT, CDR2 FQNNGV. The CDR3 here is CTSSRQPIKPTDTQYF. The DNA for the CDR3 is TGTACTAGCAGCCGACAACCCATCAAGCCCACAGATACGCAGTATTTT.

About this clonotype itself: The junction does not match germline at one end; this may be a read error. V gene TRBV11-2 combines with J gene TRBJ2-3; D is unresolved. The CDR3 runs to 13 residues. CDR1 and CDR2 from the germline V gene are SGHAT and FQNNGV. The CDR3 spells CASSFISTDTQYF. CDR3 nucleotide sequence: TGCGCCAGTAGCTTCATTAGCACAGATACGCAGTATTTT. The full variable domain, in which reference TRBV11-2 and TRBJ2-3 provide the parts outside the CDR3, is EAGVAQSPRYKIIEKRQSVAFWCNPISGHATLYWYQQILGQGPKLLIQFQNNGVVDDSQLPKDRFSAERLKGVDSTLKIQPAKLEDSAVYLCASSFISTDTQYFGPGTRLTVL.

This sequence joins TRBV10-3 and TRBJ2-3; D might be TRBD2 (6 bases). Germline V gives CDR1 ENHRY, CDR2 SYGVKD. The CDR3 is made up of 13 amino acids. V was clipped by 10 bases and J by 11 bases, with 22 bases between them. CDR3 loop: CATRGGPSEQQYF. CDR3 in DNA: TGTGCCACCAGAGGTGGTCCTAGCGAGCAGCAGTATTTT.

The V gene is TRBV11-2, the J gene TRBJ2-1, with D possibly being TRBD1 (5 bases). V lost 8 bases and J 7 bases, leaving 15 bases between the germline ends. Germline V CDR1 and CDR2: SGHAT, FQNNGV. This CDR3 comprises 13 residues. This chain's CDR3 is CASDREPGNEQFF. As DNA, the CDR3 is TGTGCCAGCGACCGTGAACCAGGGAATGAGCAGTTCTTC. Full variable domain (missing parts from reference TRBV11-2 and TRBJ2-1): EAGVAQSPRYKIIEKRQSVAFWCNPISGHATLYWYQQILGQGPKLLIQFQNNGVVDDSQLPKDRFSAERLKGVDSTLKIQPAKLEDSAVYLCASDREPGNEQFFGPGTRLTVL.

This clonotype was seen ten or more times. This sequence joins TRBV5-1 and TRBJ2-5; the match to TRBD1 covers 9 bases. CDR1 is SGHRS, CDR2 YFSETQ, per germline. V was pared by 4 bases and J by 5 bases, with 3 bases of the junction left unmatched. The CDR3 has 13 residues. Here the CDR3 reads CASSAGTGETQYF. CDR3 DNA: TGCGCCAGCAGCGCCGGGACAGGGGAGACCCAGTACTTC. Full variable domain (rest looked up from reference TRBV5-1 and TRBJ2-5): KAGVTQTPRYLIKTRGQQVTLSCSPISGHRSVSWYQQTPGQGLQFLFEYFSETQRNKGNFPGRFSGRQFSNSRSEMNVSTLELGDSALYLCASSAGTGETQYFGPGTRLLVL.

Comments on this clonotype: The junction does not match germline at one end; this may be a read error. J is TRBJ1-5 and V is TRBV12-3 or TRBV12-4; D is possibly TRBD1 (5 bases). CDR3 length equals 19 residues. The CDR3 loop reads CVSSLGKGGWQGVNQPQHF. In DNA form, the CDR3 reads TGTGTCAGCAGTTTAGGTAAGGGCGGGTGGCAGGGCGTAAATCAGCCCCAGCATTTT.

This clonotype was observed a few times. The chain joins TRBV10-3 to TRBJ2-5, with TRBD1 identical over 7 bases. Germline V CDR1 and CDR2: ENHRY, SYGVKD. V was clipped by 6 bases and J by 6 bases; unmatched bases: 7. The CDR3 extends over 13 amino acids. CDR3 sequence: CAISPDRAQTQYF. The CDR3 DNA follows: TGTGCCATCAGCCCCGACAGGGCCCAGACCCAGTACTTC.

With respect to this clonotype: A junction end diverges from the germline sequence, so it may reflect a read error. The rearrangement uses TRBV10-2 and TRBJ2-3; D is uncertain. CDR3 length equals 11 residues. Germline CDR1 WSHSY, CDR2 SAAADI. The CDR3 spells CASSHTDTRYF. Written as DNA, the CDR3 is TGCGCCAGCAGTCACACAGATACGCGGTATTTT.

Regarding this clonotype: Germline and junction disagree at one end, which may indicate a read error. The chain joins TRBV11-2 to TRBJ2-2; a possible D gene is TRBD2 (6 bases). This CDR3 is built from 15 residues. CDR1 and CDR2 (germline): SGHAT, FQNNGV. CDR3 in DNA: TGTACCAGAAGCTTTGCGGGATCGAAAACCGGGGAGCTGTTTTTT. It translates to CTRSFAGSKTGELFF.

Points on this clonotype: As the CDR3 is not closed by the conserved phenylalanine or tryptophan, this likely results from a read error. The DNA is left out, because the CDR3 cannot be placed on it with certainty; the CDR3 is given as TCRdb lists it. This chain links TRBV6-5 with TRBJ2-6. Germline V CDR1 and CDR2: MNHEY, SVGAGI. The CDR3 spans 13 residues, counting both ends. The CDR3 region is CASTEWGANVLTY.

Points on this clonotype: Mismatch with germline at one junction end may stem from a read error. J is TRBJ1-2 and V is TRBV7-9, with D unresolved. This CDR3 has 13 residues. The V gene's germline CDR1 is SEHNR and CDR2 FQNEAQ (reference sequence). The CDR3: CASRPWARNGYTF. The CDR3 bases are TGCGCCAGCAGACCGTGGGCGCGAAATGGCTACACCTTC.

Of note for this clonotype: The junction shows a germline mismatch at one end, possibly a read error. V is TRBV11-2 and J is TRBJ2-1; D is perhaps TRBD2 (6 bases). Germline-derived CDR1 and CDR2 are SGHAT and FQNNGV. CDR3 length: 14 amino acids. CDR3 bases: TGTACCAGCAGCTTAGAACTAGCTTCCAATGAGCAGTTCTTC. Protein product: CTSSLELASNEQFF.

To note about this clonotype: At one end the junction does not follow the germline gene, possibly because of a read error. V usage is TRBV12-3 or TRBV12-4 and J usage is TRBJ1-6; 10 nucleotides agree with TRBD1. The CDR3 is made up of 15 amino acids. Written as DNA, the CDR3 is TGTGCCAGCAGTCCGGACAGGGGGTGGAATTCACACCTCCACTTT. Translating it yields CASSPDRGWNSHLHF.

The chain recombines TRBV7-8 with TRBJ1-5; D gene ambiguous. V lost 9 bases and J lost 4, with 22 bases in between. Germline assignment: CDR1 SGHVS and CDR2 FQNEAQ. CDR3 length: 16 residues. In nucleotides, the CDR3 is TGTGCCAGGAGCGAGCGGGGTAAAACTACGAATCAGCCCCAGCATTTT. Its translation: CARSERGKTTNQPQHF.

This clonotype was observed at least ten times. V is TRBV11-2 and J is TRBJ2-4, with D tentatively TRBD2 (6 bases). This CDR3 contains 15 residues. The germline V gene encodes CDR1 SGHAT and CDR2 FQNNGV. V shed 0 bases and J shed 8 bases, with 14 bases lying between them. The DNA of the CDR3 is TGTGCCAGCAGCTTAGAGGACTACTCTGGAGACATTCAGTACTTC. Its protein product is CASSLEDYSGDIQYF.

As to this clonotype: This may be a read error, as it is one base from a much larger clone. The chain links TRBV5-1 to TRBJ1-2, with a tentative D call TRBD1 (6 bases). CDR3 length: 15 residues. Germline lookup yields CDR1 SGHRS and CDR2 YFSETQ. The CDR3 bases are TGCGCCAGCAGCCCGCGCGACAGGAGTAGCTATGACTACACCTTC. Translating it yields CASSPRDRSSYDYTF.

Points on this clonotype: A much larger clone sits a single nucleotide away, making a read error possible. The chain links TRBV11-1 to TRBJ2-1, with D unclear. Germline CDR1 SGHAT, CDR2 FQDESV (reference sequence). The CDR3 runs 16 residues. CDR3 nucleotides: TGTACCAGCAGCCCCCGGGTGGCGGACTCCTACAATGAGCAGTTCTTC. This gives the protein CTSSPRVADSYNEQFF.